The 29 T cell receptor beta chains reported below all come from one sample, sequenced in a study of T cell changes during pregnancy in multiple sclerosis. TCRdb keeps only in-frame clones here, not all; method: immunoSEQ multiplex PCR. The data contain tens of thousands of clones, roughly 91% of them singletons. The material was CD8+ T cells from peripheral blood mononuclear cells, obtained in the second trimester of pregnancy. These receptors were taken from a female donor with multiple sclerosis, enrolled in a pregnancy study.

The rearrangement joins TRBV2 to TRBJ2-7; 13 nucleotides agree with TRBD2. CDR1 SNHLY and CDR2 FYNNEI come from the germline V gene. The CDR3 runs to 16 residues. Unmatched junction bases numbered 5, after V lost 4 bases and J lost 2 bases. The CDR3 loop is CASSANGLAGAYEQYF. The CDR3 bases are TGTGCCAGCAGTGCAAACGGACTAGCGGGAGCCTACGAGCAGTACTTC.

The chain joins TRBV10-3 to TRBJ2-2; D not certain. Germline CDR1 and CDR2: ENHRY and SYGVKD. Deletions cut 8 bases from V and 0 bases from J, with 13 bases between. The CDR3 length is 15 residues. The CDR3 protein is CAIQHGSANTGELFF. CDR3 sequence (DNA): TGTGCCATCCAACATGGTTCCGCGAACACCGGGGAGCTGTTTTTT.

The gene calls are TRBV5-6 and TRBJ2-1; 10 nucleotides line up with TRBD2. This CDR3 has 15 residues. Trimming cost V 2 bases and J 7 bases; bases outside gene matches: 6. Germline values: CDR1 SGHDT, CDR2 YYEEEE. CDR3 protein: CASSFVAGGRNEQFF. As DNA, the CDR3 is TGTGCCAGCAGCTTCGTAGCGGGGGGCAGGAATGAGCAGTTCTTC.

This clone was picked up one time. This chain uses TRBV6-5 with TRBJ1-5; TRBD1 agrees at 9 bases. The CDR3 runs 15 residues. Germline CDR1 reads MNHEY; CDR2 reads SVGAGI. The ends lost 10 bases at V and 7 bases at J; junction bases unmatched: 14. The CDR3 protein is CATSLDRGSWQPQHF. The CDR3 coding sequence is TGTGCCACATCACTGGACAGGGGTTCGTGGCAGCCCCAGCATTTT.

CDR3 loop: CASSAGLANEQFF. CDR3 nucleotides: TGTGCCAGCAGCGCCGGACTAGCCAATGAGCAGTTCTTC. V and J are TRBV9 and TRBJ2-1, with TRBD2 matching over 8 bases. The CDR3 sequence is 13 residues long. CDR1 and CDR2 from the germline V gene are SGDLS and YYNGEE. V gave up 3 bases and J gave up 6 bases; unmatched junction bases: 2.

The genes are TRBV7-2 and TRBJ2-7; no firm D call. There are 14 residues in the CDR3. Germline CDR1 SGHTA, CDR2 FQGNSA. Trimming cost V 3 bases and J 0 bases, with 9 bases left between them. The CDR3 region has the DNA TGTGCCAGCAGCTTGCCCCCGAGCTCCTACGAGCAGTACTTC. Its protein is CASSLPPSSYEQYF.

V usage is TRBV13 and J usage is TRBJ2-5, with 8 bases lining up with TRBD2. The CDR3 is made up of 15 amino acids. Trimming removed 6 bases from V and 3 bases from J; junction bases left unmatched: 9. Germline-derived CDR1 and CDR2 are PRHDT and FYEKMQ (reference sequence). This CDR3 reads CASRPKGLGEETQYF. The DNA of the CDR3 is TGTGCCAGCAGACCTAAGGGACTAGGTGAAGAGACCCAGTACTTC.

This chain uses TRBV5-6 with TRBJ2-6, with D perhaps matching TRBD2 (6 bases). Germline CDR1 is SGHDT and CDR2 is YYEEEE. The CDR3 has 15 amino acids. V was pared by 1 base and J by 4 bases, with 9 bases between. This CDR3 reads CASSLFAGGANVLTF. The DNA of the CDR3 is TGTGCCAGCAGCTTGTTTGCGGGGGGGGCCAACGTCCTGACTTTC.

The chain combines TRBV7-9 with TRBJ1-6, with D maybe TRBD1 (5 bases). Trimming left V 5 bases short and J 7 bases short, with 12 bases between. The CDR3 spans 14 residues. Germline loops: CDR1 SEHNR, CDR2 FQNEAQ (reference sequence). In nucleotides, the CDR3 is TGTGCCAGCAGCCTGGTCGGGGGGAATTCACCCCTCCACTTT. Its translation is CASSLVGGNSPLHF.

This chain links TRBV28 with TRBJ2-3; 11 bases line up with TRBD2. The CDR3 length is 16 residues. The V segment lost 6 bases and the J segment 2 bases; nucleotides outside the gene matches: 7. Germline V gene lookup returns CDR1 MDHEN and CDR2 SYDVKM. In nucleotides, the CDR3 is TGTGCCAGCAGCCTCCCGACTAGCGGGATCACAGATACGCAGTATTTT. Translation gives CASSLPTSGITDTQYF.

This chain connects TRBV9 to TRBJ1-3; D remains unclear. The germline V and J ends were trimmed by 4 bases and 0 bases, with 8 bases remaining between them. This CDR3 is built from 14 residues. From germline, CDR1 is SGDLS and CDR2 YYNGEE. CDR3 DNA: TGTGCCAGCAGCCAGGCCAGCTCTGGAAACACCATATATTTT. This sequence encodes CASSQASSGNTIYF.

This clone showed up just a few times. The chain uses TRBV13 and TRBJ2-7; 8 nucleotides line up with TRBD2. The CDR3 has 16 residues. Germline CDR1 PRHDT, CDR2 FYEKMQ (reference sequence). The V gene end was trimmed by 6 bases and the J gene end by 3 bases; junction bases not matched to a gene: 13. CDR3 nucleotide sequence: TGTGCCAGCAGGAAGATAAGCGGGAGAATAGGCTACGAGCAGTACTTC. Translation: CASRKISGRIGYEQYF. Variable domain in full (rest from reference TRBV13 and TRBJ2-7): AAGVIQSPRHLIKEKRETATLKCYPIPRHDTVYWYQQGPGQDPQFLISFYEKMQSDKGSIPDRFSAQQFSDYHSELNMSSLELGDSALYFCASRKISGRIGYEQYFGPGTRLTVT.

The chain has TRBV6-5 and TRBJ2-1; the match to TRBD2 covers 12 bases. Germline V CDR1 and CDR2: MNHEY, SVGAGI. Trimming removed 5 bases from V and 10 bases from J; junction bases left unmatched: 9. The CDR3 consists of 15 residues. The chain's CDR3 is CASSPTSGRFNEQFF. Here the CDR3 DNA reads TGTGCCAGCAGTCCTACTAGCGGGAGGTTTAACGAGCAGTTCTTC.

V usage is TRBV27 and J usage is TRBJ2-4; TRBD1 is a possible D gene (6 bases). The CDR3 has 15 amino acids. V gave up 2 bases and J gave up 6 bases, with 14 bases separating them. From germline, CDR1 is MNHEY and CDR2 SMNVEV (reference sequence). The DNA of the CDR3 is TGTGCCAGCAGTTTACGGGGCCAGGGGAGAAACATTCAGTACTTC. This translates into CASSLRGQGRNIQYF.

This chain uses TRBV9 with TRBJ1-2; D is possibly TRBD1 (5 bases). V was cut by 3 bases and J by 0 bases, with 12 bases left in between. The CDR3 consists of 15 residues. The germline V gene has CDR1 SGDLS and CDR2 YYNGEE. This CDR3 reads CASSETGGPNYGYTF. In DNA form, the CDR3 reads TGTGCCAGCAGCGAGACGGGGGGTCCTAACTATGGCTACACCTTC.

The chain uses TRBV6-1 and TRBJ1-2; D remains unclear. The CDR3 extends over 14 amino acids. CDR1 is MNHNS and CDR2 is SASEGT in the germline V gene. The germline V and J ends were trimmed by 2 bases and 1 base, with 8 bases remaining between them. CDR3 amino acids: CASSESFSNYGYTF. CDR3 sequence (DNA): TGTGCCAGCAGTGAAAGTTTTAGTAACTATGGCTACACCTTC.

This clone was seen once. The V call is TRBV4-1, the J call TRBJ1-1; no clear D. From germline, CDR1 is MGHRA and CDR2 YSYEKL. Trimming removed 0 bases at V and 1 base at J, with 12 bases between. CDR3 length equals 16 residues. The CDR3: CASSQEVAITNTEAFF. CDR3 DNA sequence: TGCGCCAGCAGCCAAGAGGTAGCTATAACGAACACTGAAGCTTTCTTT.

The chain couples TRBV5-1 to TRBJ1-1; D gene unclear. Germline CDR1 is SGHRS and CDR2 is YFSETQ. CDR3 size: 12 residues. Trimming took 10 bases from V and 4 from J, leaving 14 bases between them. DNA of the CDR3: TGCGCCTCCATGGGAGGGCGCACTGAAGCTTTCTTT. Amino acid sequence: CASMGGRTEAFF.

The chain uses TRBV2 and TRBJ2-3; 7 nucleotides line up with TRBD1. Germline loops: CDR1 SNHLY, CDR2 FYNNEI. There are 12 residues in the CDR3. The ends lost 10 bases at V and 4 bases at J; junction bases unmatched: 5. CDR3 sequence (DNA): TGTGCCACCCTTGGACAGGCAGATACGCAGTATTTT. Translation gives CATLGQADTQYF. Based on the CDR3 plus reference TRBV2 and TRBJ2-3, the full variable domain is EPEVTQTPSHQVTQMGQEVILRCVPISNHLYFYWYRQILGQKVEFLVSFYNNEISEKSEIFDDQFSVERPDGSNFTLKIRSTKLEDSAMYFCATLGQADTQYFGPGTRLTVL.

The chain uses TRBV5-6 and TRBJ1-1, with TRBD1 matching over 11 bases. From germline, CDR1 is SGHDT and CDR2 YYEEEE. The CDR3 has 15 amino acids. Trimming took 3 bases from V and 5 from J; bases not matched to a gene: 6. CDR3 bases: TGTGCCAGCAGCTGGGGGACAGGGGGAGGAACTGAAGCTTTCTTT. This gives the protein CASSWGTGGGTEAFF.

This clone was seen once. This chain uses TRBV28 with TRBJ1-6; D remains unclear. The V gene lost 5 bases and the J gene lost 0 bases, with 11 bases spanning the gap. Germline V CDR1 and CDR2: MDHEN, SYDVKM. The length of the CDR3 is 16 residues. The CDR3 reads CASSAELLSYNSPLHF. In DNA form, the CDR3 reads TGTGCCAGCAGTGCGGAGTTGCTCTCCTATAATTCACCCCTCCACTTT. Combining the CDR3 with reference TRBV28 and TRBJ1-6 gives the whole variable domain DVKVTQSSRYLVKRTGEKVFLECVQDMDHENMFWYRQDPGLGLRLIYFSYDVKMKEKGDIPEGYSVSREKKERFSLILESASTNQTSMYLCASSAELLSYNSPLHFGNGTRLTVT.

This clone occurred once. The CDR3 loop is CASSPYPGSHTDTQYF. In DNA, the CDR3 is TGTGCCAGCTCACCGTACCCGGGGTCTCACACAGATACGCAGTATTTT. V gene TRBV18 combines with J gene TRBJ2-3; a weak D match, TRBD2 (5 bases). Trimming stripped 3 bases from V and 2 bases from J, with 15 bases between. This CDR3 contains 16 residues. In germline, CDR1 is KGHSH, CDR2 LQKENI.

V is TRBV4-1 and J is TRBJ2-2; 8 bases line up with TRBD2. CDR1 and CDR2 from the germline V gene are MGHRA and YSYEKL. V gave up 3 bases and J gave up 7 bases; unmatched junction bases: 22. CDR3 length: 20 residues. The CDR3 protein is CASSQFPSRLAGIRIGELFF. CDR3 in DNA: TGCGCCAGCAGCCAGTTCCCCTCCCGTCTAGCGGGCATACGTATCGGGGAGCTGTTTTTT.

This chain connects TRBV5-8 to TRBJ2-1; 8 bases fit TRBD1. The CDR3 covers 14 residues. With V trimmed by 3 bases and J by 4 bases, 3 bases remained unmatched. Germline V gene lookup returns CDR1 SGHTS and CDR2 YDEGEE. The DNA for the CDR3 is TGTGCCAGCAGCTGGACAGGGAATTACAATGAGCAGTTCTTC. It is translated as CASSWTGNYNEQFF.

The gene calls are TRBV30 and TRBJ2-5; perhaps TRBD1 as D (6 bases). Gene TRBJ2-7 matches the end of the DNA better, so the J call may be wrong. This CDR3 contains 15 residues. In germline, CDR1 is GTSNPN, CDR2 SVGIG (reference sequence). DNA of the CDR3: TGTGCCTGGAGTCCCGGACAGAGTCGCGTGGGCGAGCAGTACTTC. This translates into CAWSPGQSRVGEQYF.

The J gene is TRBJ1-2, the V gene TRBV5-8, with a tentative D call TRBD1 (6 bases). Germline V gene data show CDR1 as SGHTS and CDR2 as YDEGEE. The V and J ends lost 4 bases and 7 bases respectively, with 14 bases between them. The CDR3 is 13 residues long. CDR3 bases: TGTGCCAGCAGCCCCTCAGGGGCTGCTGGCTACACCTTC. Residues: CASSPSGAAGYTF.

J is TRBJ2-1 and V is TRBV9; 9 bases align to TRBD1. The CDR3 length is 18 residues. The germline V gene has CDR1 SGDLS and CDR2 YYNGEE. V dropped 0 bases and J dropped 0; count of bases not matched to a gene: 7. This CDR3 is CASSVVRRDRVSYNEQFF. In DNA form, the CDR3 reads TGTGCCAGCAGCGTAGTTAGAAGGGACAGGGTCTCCTACAATGAGCAGTTCTTC.

The chain has TRBV10-3 and TRBJ1-4; D is possibly TRBD1 (5 bases). Per germline, CDR1 ENHRY and CDR2 SYGVKD. The CDR3 loop spans 16 amino acids. Trimming shortened V by 4 bases and J by 7 bases, and 19 bases separated the two germline ends. The CDR3 loop reads CAISGERQITGEKLFF. In nucleotides, the CDR3 is TGTGCCATCAGTGGGGAACGACAGATAACGGGTGAAAAACTGTTTTTT.

V is TRBV14 and J is TRBJ2-7, with 12 bases identical to TRBD2. After removal of 3 bases from V and 6 bases from J, the junction contained 6 bases not matched to a gene. This CDR3 has 15 residues. Germline V gene lookup returns CDR1 SGHDN and CDR2 FVKESK. CDR3 amino acids: CASSQILAGGSEQYF. CDR3 DNA sequence: TGTGCCAGCAGCCAGATACTAGCGGGAGGTTCCGAGCAGTACTTC. Together with reference TRBV14 and TRBJ2-7, the CDR3 gives the full variable domain: EAGVTQFPSHSVIEKGQTVTLRCDPISGHDNLYWYRRVMGKEIKFLLHFVKESKQDESGMPNNRFLAERTGGTYSTLKVQPAELEDSGVYFCASSQILAGGSEQYFGPGTRLTVT.